The 6 T cell receptor beta chains given below trace back to one sample, sequenced in a study of T-cell reconstitution after alpha-beta-depleted transplantation in children. Molecular barcoding with unique molecular identifiers was used for the TCRbeta library. Each CDR3 protein gets one entry after TCRdb re-called the PCR reads with MiXCR. The profile shows about 600,000 distinct CDR3 sequences, roughly 10% of them singletons. The sample was PBMCs from the stem cell graft donor, taken from the stem cell graft. These receptors were taken from a human donor who donated a stem cell graft to a child with acute myeloid leukemia.

This clonotype was seen only a few times. The rearrangement uses TRBV19 and TRBJ1-6; 9 bases align to TRBD1. With V trimmed by 3 bases and J by 13 bases, 16 bases remained unmatched. Germline loops: CDR1 LNHDA, CDR2 SQIVND (reference sequence). The CDR3 runs 17 residues. In DNA form, the CDR3 reads TGTGCCAGTAGTATTGGCGGACAGGGGTGGACTGAGTGGCCCCTCCACTTT. Translated: CASSIGGQGWTEWPLHF. The full variable domain, with the rest looked up from reference TRBV19 and TRBJ1-6, is DGGITQSPKYLFRKEGQNVTLSCEQNLNHDAMYWYRQDPGQGLRLIYYSQIVNDFQKGDIAEGYSVSREKKESFPLTVTSAQKNPTAFYLCASSIGGQGWTEWPLHFGNGTRLTVT.

This rearrangement joins TRBV3-1 to TRBJ2-1; no firm D call. The CDR3 spans 14 residues. Germline CDR1 reads LGHDT; CDR2 reads YNNKEL (reference sequence). The germline V and J ends were trimmed by 4 bases and 6 bases, with 13 bases remaining between them. Written as DNA, the CDR3 is TGTGCCAGCAGCCCTCGGACGTATACCAATGAGCAGTTCTTC. Translating gives CASSPRTYTNEQFF.

This clonotype was picked up a small number of times. The chain couples TRBV6-1 to TRBJ2-1, with D uncertain. The germline V gene has CDR1 MNHNS and CDR2 SASEGT. The CDR3 is 14 amino acids. The germline V and J ends were trimmed by 6 bases and 7 bases, with 16 bases remaining between them. The CDR3 is CASSPGFTGNEQFF. For the CDR3, the DNA is TGTGCCAGCAGCCCCGGCTTCACGGGTAATGAGCAGTTCTTC.

The chain has TRBV4-2 and TRBJ2-7; TRBD1 or TRBD2 may be the D gene (7 bases each). Between the trimmed V and J ends, which lost 5 bases and 5 bases, there was a span of 19 bases. Looked up from germline, CDR1 is LGHNA and CDR2 is YNFKEQ. The CDR3 is 15 amino acids. The CDR3 spells CASSVGGGSRNEQYF. The DNA of the CDR3 is TGTGCCAGCAGCGTAGGGGGCGGGAGTAGGAACGAGCAGTACTTC.

There are a few counts of this clonotype. This chain joins TRBV29-1 and TRBJ1-1; 8 bases align to TRBD1. V shed 8 bases, J shed 1 base, and the junction held 9 bases outside the gene matches. The CDR3 is 14 residues long. Germline V CDR1 and CDR2: SQVTM, ANQGSEA. DNA for the CDR3: TGCAGCTCCGGCGGACAGGGCTCGAACACTGAAGCTTTCTTT. This sequence encodes CSSGGQGSNTEAFF.

The V and J genes are TRBV5-4 and TRBJ2-5; the D gene could be TRBD1 or TRBD2 (6 bases each). Germline V CDR1 and CDR2: SGHNT, YYREEE (reference sequence). CDR3 length equals 14 residues. V was pared by 3 bases and J by 1 base, with 10 bases between. As DNA, the CDR3 is TGTGCCAGCAGCTCACAGGGAGGCCAAGAGACCCAGTACTTC. Amino acids: CASSSQGGQETQYF.